Listed below are T cell receptor beta chains from one sample, sequenced in a study of T cell responses to AZD1222 COVID-19 vaccine. Clones were read by immunoSEQ multiplex PCR, and TCRdb kept only the in-frame ones, dropping some. The sample yields over 150,000 clones, around 90% seen once. Sequenced here: peripheral blood, sampled on day 0 of AZD1222 vaccination. The receptors shown here come from an adult in good health. Both conserved end residues are trimmed from each CDR3.

V,CDR3
TRBV6-5,ASTPGGRAAF
TRBV3-1/TRBV3-2,ASSHLQGSYGYT
TRBV19,ASNPAGYSNQPQH
TRBV6-1,ASSEDLGSGANVLT
TRBV28,ASSLLGGNEQF
TRBV11-2,ASSLGAESGTQY
TRBV11-2,ASSSSGTENTEAF
TRBV3-1/TRBV3-2,ASSQALITDTQY
TRBV25-1,ASSEWGTRPYGYT
TRBV27,ASRRDSATDTQY